The T cell receptor beta chain under discussion was sequenced for a study of T cells in Graves' hyperthyroidism and ophthalmopathy (dated by TCRdb to the late 2010s). For the study in its entirety: Peripheral blood samples were taken at the time of initial diagnosis, prior to any treatment. Whether ophthalmopathy could be predicted prospectively was tested in an independent validation cohort made up of 18 to 20 hyperthyroidism patients plus 17 patients who later progressed to ophthalmopathy. In more than 5 Graves' hyperthyroidism patients, the study also compared T-cell repertoires from thyroid tissue with T-cell repertoires from blood. A discovery cohort of approximately 100 patients, approximately 44 with Graves' ophthalmopathy and approximately 57 with stable Graves' hyperthyroidism, was used to find distinguishing TCR V-J signatures. The paper describes TCR Vbeta CDR3 sequencing of around 140 peripheral blood samples, made up of about 40 ophthalmopathy patients, 70 to 75 hyperthyroidism patients and 17 progressor patients. After sampling, hyperthyroidism patients received methimazole starting at 30 mg daily, and ophthalmopathy patients received high-dose intravenous methylprednisolone. The 100 or so discovery patients were randomly split 7:3 into training and test sets.

The TCR beta CDR3 regions were amplified from the RNA transcripts. For the first round of RT-PCR on the TCR CDR3, the HTBI primer set was used together with the Qiagen OneStep RT-PCR kit. A second multiplex PCR round built the libraries, followed by size selection and purification. Paired-end sequencing of the libraries was performed with 100 bp reads on an Illumina HiSeq2000. Processing in the source paper ran as follows. Raw data were processed with SOAPnuke, discarding reads with adapters, uncalled bases, mean Phred below 15, or no exact constant-primer or identifier match. High-quality paired reads were merged with COPE v1.2.5, and unique nucleotide sequences were defined as clonotypes. MiTCR v1.1 was used to align clonotypes to the IMGT TRBV, TRBD and TRBJ reference segments. Analysis was restricted to V-J combinations with a frequency above 0.0001, which covered 99% to 99.2% of repertoires. The TCS score was defined as F50 (clonal expansion) divided by E x V (chaos), with BLOSUM62-based TCRdist calculated between CDR3 peptides within each V-J. Welch's t-statistics and random forest reduced several hundred V-J features to about 13, which were used in a naive Bayes classifier (R e1071). In TCRdb, the public reads were trimmed at Q25 with fastp and aligned with MiXCR, with productive beta chains retained. Entries that share a CDR3 protein sequence are merged under the most common genes and DNA. The V and J calls and clone size come from TCRdb's table, not from the authors' own analysis. Here the sample has 460,000 or so distinct CDR3 sequences; 14% occur a single time. Around 17% of the sample rests with the top ten.

V lost 4 bases and J lost 0 bases; the stretch between them is 6 bases long. The CDR3, cysteine through phenylalanine, is 13 amino acids long. CDR3 DNA is the only sequence kept; it has 39 bases, read in frame from the first base. Study-level results and caveats: In validation, the model predicted progression to ophthalmopathy a median of approximately 6.3 months before onset, with about 64% sensitivity and roughly 72% specificity. No statistical method was used to fix the sample size in advance, and group allocation was not hidden from the investigators. Most expanded thyroid clonotypes (frequency above 0.001) were also detected in blood, a finding suggesting that blood repertoires may reflect thyroid immune responses. A model built on a 13 V-J signature distinguished ophthalmopathy from stable hyperthyroidism, reaching around 90% sensitivity and approximately 83% specificity in cross-validation and 80%/75% in testing.

This clonotype is categorized as hyperexpanded (1% or more). The clone's antigen remains unknown. It has no much larger one-base neighbor in the sample; base qualities were not kept. Stable Graves' hyperthyroidism was defined as the absence of progression to ophthalmopathy over 18 months of follow-up. Hyperthyroidism patients were newly diagnosed, had a disease duration of under 2 months, and were aged 18 to 65 years. Any patient with an uncontrolled infection, another autoimmune disease, pregnancy or lactation was excluded. Diagnoses were based on clinical symptoms, serum thyroxine and TRAb, thyroid ultrasound and orbital computed tomography. PBMCs were separated from approximately 9.9 ml of fresh peripheral blood using Ficoll-Paque density gradient centrifugation. Total RNA was extracted using Trizol reagent, and RNA quality was assessed on an Agilent 2100 Bioanalyzer.

This clonotype originated in a woman between 18 and 29 years old with Graves' hyperthyroidism. The V and J genes are TRBV12-3 or TRBV12-4 and TRBJ1-1; a weak D assignment points to TRBD1 (5 bases agree). Material for sequencing was blood. The DNA sequence follows: TGTGCCAGCAGTTCGGGACTGAACACTGAAGCTTTCTTT. This encodes CASSSGLNTEAFF.